This T cell receptor (beta chain) was sequenced in a study of shared clonotypes between healthy human individuals (dated by TCRdb to about 2020). In terms of the full investigation: A few men and two women, aged 18 to 49 years, made up the cohort. Leukapheresis yielded between about 0.94 and 10 billion PBMCs per donor. Different laboratories and diverse techniques were used to prepare libraries and sequence TCR repertoires, to increase sequencing depth and limit assay-specific biases. The study deeply sequenced blood TCR repertoires of five healthy adults to estimate repertoire size and the extent of clonotype sharing between individuals. Per donor, three plates each were used for CD4 naive and CD4 memory, two for CD8 naive, and one for CD8 memory. Overall study outcomes, separate from this receptor: Incomplete sequencing was indicated by rarefaction of sorted-subset datasets, despite the large sequencing depth. About 4.5% of naive CD4, 3.5% of naive CD8, about 2.1% of memory CD4, and about 0.4% of memory CD8 clonotypes were shared across several donors. Pairwise subsampling led to the expectation that sequencing depth would affect the degree of clonotype sharing among donors. Sampling was restricted to blood, and TCR repertoires in tissue are likely to differ from TCR repertoires in blood. The genetic and exposure-history diversity represented was limited by the small number of donors. Larger estimated clonotype richness was generally found for naive subsets than for memory subsets. Higher generation probabilities were observed for clonotypes shared by all four sorted-subset donors than for non-shared clonotypes.

With regard to this clone: Which antigen it targets is not known. No much larger clonotype is one base removed from it; base qualities were not supplied.

For the CD8 naive samples, CD45RO-negative cells were positively selected for CCR7, yielding a CD45RA+CCR7+ population from which TemRA cells were excluded. The donors were healthy, HIV-negative adults who had no recently reported acute infections or vaccinations. All donors were Caucasian adults living in Nashville, Tennessee, USA. After blood collection by leukapheresis, PBMCs were isolated using Ficoll-Histopaque density gradient centrifugation and then cryopreserved in the vapor phase of liquid nitrogen. Purity and quantity of every magnetically sorted T cell population were checked by analytical flow cytometry. From each sorted fraction, genomic DNA was isolated and quantified by UV absorbance on a Nanodrop 2000c. The junction carries 19 bases between V and J, which are trimmed by 4 bases and 7 bases respectively. The germline V gene provides CDR1 MNHEY and CDR2 SVGAGI. The CDR3, cysteine through phenylalanine, is 16 amino acids long. This entry keeps only the CDR3 DNA: 48 bases, framed from base 1.

TCR CDR3 regions were amplified from genomic DNA by multiplex PCR using the deep immunoSEQ assay. Genomic DNA extracted from each cell subset was distributed evenly over all wells of several immunoSEQ 96-well plates, and each plate served as one replicate. For sorted subsets, approximately 210 ng genomic DNA, equal to 30,000 to 35,000 T cell genomes, was loaded into each replicate PCR. Purified libraries were measured with a Qubit 3.0 fluorometer, size-checked on a Bioanalyzer 2100, and measured again with the KAPA Library Quantification kit. A separate single-read 150-cycle Illumina NextSeq 550 flow cell was used to sequence each immunoSEQ 96-well plate. As for the authors' bioinformatics: Because the immunoSEQ output included only junctional sequences and no quality scores, the filtering could not be the same as the filtering used for full-length reads. To assign V/J genes and CDR3, sequences were annotated against IMGT germline references using PyIR, a Python wrapper for IgBLAST v1.9. Any read was removed if the V/J assignment was weak (E-value above 1e-6), the CDR3 was missing, or the read contained stop codons, out-of-frame junctions, or ambiguous translated residues. A V3J clonotype was defined by an identical inferred V gene, J gene, and CDR3 amino acid sequence. Percentage overlap between repertoires was calculated by dividing the number of shared unique clonotypes by the size of the smaller repertoire. Repertoire richness was assessed with RTK rarefaction, the Chao1 estimator, and Recon v2.1 estimates of unobserved clonotypes. Generation probabilities were computed with OLGA for all TCRbeta clonotypes obtained by the gDNA method from a few donors. This immuneACCESS table, as held by TCRdb, lists in-frame sequences with V and J called but not all clones. Of the missing ones, under half trace to an unresolved V gene in checked studies; the others have no known cause. Clone size and V and J calls were adopted from that table, with D and trimming inferred from the DNA. The sample yields about 800,000 clones; about 96% were counted once. Around 0.25% of the sample belongs to the ten largest clones.

The chain is assembled from TRBV6-5 and TRBJ2-2; the D segment could be TRBD1, given 6 matching bases. The sequence derives from a man aged 30 to 39 in good health. Sequenced: naive CD8+ T cells sorted from blood. The cell subset or site label corresponds to: CD45RA+CCR7+. The CDR3 in this case is CASSLVQGETNGELFF. The nucleotide sequence is given as TGTGCCAGCAGTTTGGTACAGGGAGAGACAAACGGGGAGCTGTTTTTT.